The 16 T cell receptor beta chains reported below all come from one sample, sequenced in a study of CD8 T cells in ankylosing spondylitis. TCRdb used MiXCR to reprocess the 5' RACE reads, holding one entry per CDR3 protein. Altogether just over 150,000 distinct CDR3 sequences are present, around 18% being singletons, with the ten largest covering around 7.6%. Source material: blood, either unsorted or a sorted T cell fraction (not recorded which). The source of these receptors is a male donor with ankylosing spondylitis or in good health (not recorded which).

Ten or more counts support this clonotype. The chain is built from TRBV5-4 and TRBJ2-5; no firm D call. The V gene's germline CDR1 is SGHNT and CDR2 YYREEE (reference sequence). Trimming left V 1 base short and J 3 bases short, with 7 bases between. CDR3 size: 13 residues. The CDR3: CASSLLQKETQYF. DNA for the CDR3: TGTGCCAGCAGCTTGTTACAGAAAGAGACCCAGTACTTC.

This clonotype has at least ten counts. The chain joins TRBV29-1 to TRBJ2-3; no definite D call. The CDR3 has 11 residues. Germline-derived CDR1 and CDR2 are SQVTM and ANQGSEA. Trimming took 7 bases from V and 4 from J, leaving 9 bases between them. The CDR3 bases are TGCAGCGCTGGGCATTCAGATACGCAGTATTTT. Translated, it gives CSAGHSDTQYF.

This chain joins TRBV5-1 and TRBJ2-5; 11 bases agree with TRBD2. Germline loops: CDR1 SGHRS, CDR2 YFSETQ. J was trimmed by 5 bases and V by 2 bases; bases with no gene match: 14. This CDR3 is built from 18 residues. DNA for the CDR3: TGCGCCAGCAGCTTTGTTACTAGCGGGGGCATCAGGCGGGAGACCCAGTACTTC. Its translation: CASSFVTSGGIRRETQYF.

As concerns this clonotype: Possible read error: a much larger clone is one base away. The genes are TRBV5-1 and TRBJ1-4, with TRBD1 as a possible D gene (5 bases). This CDR3 comprises 15 residues. Germline CDR1 reads SGHRS; CDR2 reads YFSETQ. The CDR3 DNA follows: TGCGCCAGCAGCCCGGGGCCGTCTTCTAATGAAAAACCGTTTTTT. Protein: CASSPGPSSNEKPFF.

This clonotype occurred many times. This chain links TRBV20-1 with TRBJ1-1; 9 positions match TRBD1. The CDR3 length is 16 residues. V shed 5 bases, J shed 1 base, and the junction held 11 bases outside the gene matches. The germline V gene has CDR1 DFQATT and CDR2 SNEGSKA (reference sequence). DNA for the CDR3: TGCAGTGCTGAAAATCACCCGGGACAGGGGAACACTGAAGCTTTCTTT. This gives the protein CSAENHPGQGNTEAFF.

This clonotype was seen ten or more times. The chain uses TRBV9 and TRBJ2-1; D is perhaps TRBD2 (5 bases). CDR3 length: 15 amino acids. V was shortened by 1 base and J by 8 bases, with 16 bases between the two germline ends. Germline-derived CDR1 and CDR2 are SGDLS and YYNGEE. CDR3 coding DNA: TGTGCCAGCAGCGTACTGGCTAGCAGGAACGATGAGCAGTTCTTC. It is translated as CASSVLASRNDEQFF. Full variable domain (outside the CDR3, taken from reference TRBV9 and TRBJ2-1): DSGVTQTPKHLITATGQRVTLRCSPRSGDLSVYWYQQSLDQGLQFLIQYYNGEERAKGNILERFSAQQFPDLHSELNLSSLELGDSALYFCASSVLASRNDEQFFGPGTRLTVL.

This clonotype was counted between two and nine times. The chain couples TRBV10-1 to TRBJ2-5; 8 bases line up with TRBD1. Germline V gene lookup returns CDR1 WNHNN and CDR2 SYGVQD (reference sequence). After removal of 3 bases from V and 5 bases from J, the junction contained 8 bases not matched to a gene. This CDR3 region has 15 residues. The CDR3 region is CASSDGQGGVETQYF. CDR3 in DNA: TGCGCCAGCAGTGATGGACAGGGTGGAGTGGAGACCCAGTACTTC.

The chain couples TRBV5-1 to TRBJ2-3; TRBD2 is a possible D gene (6 bases). V lost 3 bases and J lost 5, with 13 bases in between. Germline assignment: CDR1 SGHRS and CDR2 YFSETQ. The CDR3 loop spans 14 amino acids. The CDR3 loop is CASSSAVGRDTQYF. The CDR3 DNA follows: TGCGCCAGCAGCTCGGCAGTCGGGAGAGATACGCAGTATTTT.

The chain links TRBV5-1 to TRBJ2-7; D ambiguous. Germline V lookup: CDR1 SGHRS, CDR2 YFSETQ. Deletions cut 4 bases from V and 4 bases from J, with 24 bases between. The CDR3 spans 17 residues. CDR3 DNA sequence: TGCGCCAGCAGCCCATGGACGGATACCGCCATGGGGTACGAGCAGTACTTC. Translated, it gives CASSPWTDTAMGYEQYF.

The chain links TRBV12-3 or TRBV12-4 to TRBJ2-2; no reliable D call. The CDR3 runs 15 residues. The germline V and J ends were trimmed by 7 bases and 1 base, with 13 bases remaining between them. CDR3 sequence (DNA): TGTGCCAGCACCCAAAATGAGTGGAACACCGGGGAGCTGTTTTTT. It yields the protein CASTQNEWNTGELFF.

V and J are TRBV15 and TRBJ2-7, with 7 nucleotides matching TRBD2. J lost 2 bases, V lost 4 bases, and 5 bases had no gene match. The germline CDR1 and CDR2 sequences are LNHNV and YYDKDF (reference sequence). The CDR3 contains 14 residues. CDR3 DNA: TGTGCCACCAGCACCCCGGGACTAACCTACGAGCAGTACTTC. Encoded protein: CATSTPGLTYEQYF.

This clonotype has at least ten counts. This chain connects TRBV5-1 to TRBJ2-1; D might be TRBD1 (5 bases). Germline lookup yields CDR1 SGHRS and CDR2 YFSETQ. This CDR3 contains 16 residues. V gave up 0 bases and J gave up 4 bases, with 14 bases separating them. DNA for the CDR3: TGCGCCAGCAGCTTGGGGTTCCAGGGTGGTTACAATGAGCAGTTCTTC. It is translated as CASSLGFQGGYNEQFF.

This clonotype has at least ten counts. This chain links TRBV3-1 with TRBJ2-7; a weak D match, TRBD1 (6 bases). Germline V CDR1 and CDR2: LGHDT, YNNKEL (reference sequence). The CDR3 is 14 residues long. V shed 6 bases and J shed 2 bases, with 14 bases lying between them. The CDR3 region is CASSDRDTAYEQYF. The DNA of the CDR3 is TGTGCCAGCAGTGACCGGGACACGGCCTACGAGCAGTACTTC.

The J gene is TRBJ2-5, the V gene TRBV7-2; D is possibly TRBD1 or TRBD2 (5 bases each). V lost 5 bases and J lost 3, with 13 bases in between. Germline V lookup: CDR1 SGHTA, CDR2 FQGNSA. The CDR3 runs to 14 residues. CDR3 DNA sequence: TGTGCCAGCAGCCGAGCGGCAGGGAAAGAGACCCAGTACTTC. This sequence encodes CASSRAAGKETQYF.

The chain recombines TRBV4-2 with TRBJ1-2, with D perhaps matching TRBD1 (5 bases). The CDR3 contains 14 residues. CDR1 and CDR2 from the germline V gene are LGHNA and YNFKEQ. Deletions cut 0 bases from V and 0 bases from J, with 5 bases between. In DNA, the CDR3 is TGTGCCAGCAGCCAAGACAGGGCTAACTATGGCTACACCTTC. It specifies CASSQDRANYGYTF.

This clonotype was detected a few times. Mismatch with germline at one junction end may stem from a read error. The chain joins TRBV20-1 to TRBJ2-2, with 11 bases lining up with TRBD2. Germline CDR1 reads DFQATT; CDR2 reads SNEGSKA (reference sequence). This CDR3 comprises 17 residues. CDR3 loop: CCARDLTSGGNTGELFF. The CDR3 DNA is TGCTGTGCTAGAGATTTAACTAGCGGGGGGAACACCGGGGAGCTGTTTTTT.